This TCR beta chain was sequenced in a study of shared clonotypes between healthy human individuals. For this clone: Possible read error: a much larger clone is one base away.

The germline CDR1 and CDR2 sequences are PRHDT and FYEKMQ (reference sequence). V dropped 1 base and J dropped 2 bases, with 2 bases sitting between them. The length of the CDR3 is 13 residues. TCRdb's table, derived via immunoSEQ multiplex PCR, lists solely in-frame clones and lacks some. This table holds over a million clones, 60% to 80% found once. Study donors comprised healthy, HIV-negative adults devoid of recent acute infection or vaccination. Splitting of CD4+ cells produced CD45RA+ naive and CD45RA-negative memory subsets. The receptor was isolated from a man in his late teens or twenties in good health. Sequencing was done on a sample of memory CD4+ T cells sorted from blood. Subset of the sample: CD45RA-negative fraction. This chain joins TRBV13 and TRBJ2-2; no firm D call. The CDR3 is CASSLANTGELFF. CDR3 DNA: TGTGCCAGCAGCTTAGCCAACACCGGGGAGCTGTTTTTT.